The sequence of this TCR beta chain was determined in a study of T cells in Graves' hyperthyroidism and ophthalmopathy. Uncontrolled infection, other autoimmune disease, pregnancy or lactation barred patients from enrollment. TCR beta CDR3 sequences were amplified from RNA transcripts. TCR CDR3 regions were first amplified by RT-PCR with HTBI primers. TCRdb re-derived calls from the multiplex PCR reads in MiXCR, one entry per CDR3 protein. The table includes approximately 560,000 distinct CDR3 sequences, 15% to 18% detected once. This clonotype has ten or more counts. The CDR3 contains 17 residues. V was trimmed by 7 bases and J by 4 bases, leaving 24 bases between them.

The chain recombines TRBV12-3 or TRBV12-4 with TRBJ2-3; TRBD2 might be the D (5 bases). The sequence derives from a woman aged 25 to 39 with Graves' hyperthyroidism. The specimen was blood. This CDR3 reads CASTLSRGTVISDTQYF. The CDR3 region has the DNA TGTGCCAGCACCCTCAGCCGGGGAACGGTTATTTCAGATACGCAGTATTTT.